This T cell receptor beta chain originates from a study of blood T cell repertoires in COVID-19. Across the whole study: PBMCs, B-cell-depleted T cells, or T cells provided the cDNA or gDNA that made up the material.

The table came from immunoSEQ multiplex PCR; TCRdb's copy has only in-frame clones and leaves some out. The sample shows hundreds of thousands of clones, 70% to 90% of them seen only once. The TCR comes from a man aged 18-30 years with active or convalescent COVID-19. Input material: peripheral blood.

For the CDR3, the DNA is TGTGCCAGCAGCGTAGCCGCCGGGACTAGCGGGCAAGATACGCAGTATTTT. Its protein is CASSVAAGTSGQDTQYF. V usage is TRBV9 and J usage is TRBJ2-3; 12 bases agree with TRBD2. CDR1 is SGDLS and CDR2 is YYNGEE in the germline V gene. The CDR3 covers 17 residues. The V and J ends lost 0 bases and 5 bases, in that order; junction bases with no gene match: 7.